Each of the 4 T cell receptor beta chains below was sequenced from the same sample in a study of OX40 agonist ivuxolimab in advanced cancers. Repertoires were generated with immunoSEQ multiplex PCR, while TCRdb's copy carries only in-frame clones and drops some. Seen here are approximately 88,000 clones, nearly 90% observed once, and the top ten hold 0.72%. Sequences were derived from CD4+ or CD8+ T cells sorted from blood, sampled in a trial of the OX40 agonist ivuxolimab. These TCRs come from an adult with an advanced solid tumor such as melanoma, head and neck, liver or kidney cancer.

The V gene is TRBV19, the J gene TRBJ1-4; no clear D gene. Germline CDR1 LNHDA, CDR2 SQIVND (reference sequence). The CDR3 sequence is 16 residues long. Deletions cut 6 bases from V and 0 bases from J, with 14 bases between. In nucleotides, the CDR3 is TGTGCCAGTAGACCGCCTCTGGGGACAACTAATGAAAAACTGTTTTTT. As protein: CASRPPLGTTNEKLFF.

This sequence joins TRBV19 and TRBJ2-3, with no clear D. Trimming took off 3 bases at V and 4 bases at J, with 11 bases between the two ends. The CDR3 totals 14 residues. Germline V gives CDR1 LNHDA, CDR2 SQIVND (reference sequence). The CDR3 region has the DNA TGTGCCAGTAGTATTGGGTGGGGTGCAGATACGCAGTATTTT. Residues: CASSIGWGADTQYF.

The CDR3 loop reads CASSSLAGATGELFF. The CDR3 DNA reads TGTGCCAGCAGCTCACTAGCGGGGGCCACCGGGGAGCTGTTTTTT. The chain employs TRBV11-2 and TRBJ2-2; 11 bases fit TRBD2. The CDR3 spans 15 residues. V gave up 4 bases and J gave up 4 bases; unmatched junction bases: 2. CDR1 and CDR2 (germline): SGHAT, FQNNGV.

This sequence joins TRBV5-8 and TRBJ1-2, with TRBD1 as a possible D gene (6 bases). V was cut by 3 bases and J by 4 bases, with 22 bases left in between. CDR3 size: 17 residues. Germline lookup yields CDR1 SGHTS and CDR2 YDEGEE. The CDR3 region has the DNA TGTGCCAGCAGCTCCAGTCTGATACAGGGAGGAGGCTATGGCTACACCTTC. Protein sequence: CASSSSLIQGGGYGYTF.